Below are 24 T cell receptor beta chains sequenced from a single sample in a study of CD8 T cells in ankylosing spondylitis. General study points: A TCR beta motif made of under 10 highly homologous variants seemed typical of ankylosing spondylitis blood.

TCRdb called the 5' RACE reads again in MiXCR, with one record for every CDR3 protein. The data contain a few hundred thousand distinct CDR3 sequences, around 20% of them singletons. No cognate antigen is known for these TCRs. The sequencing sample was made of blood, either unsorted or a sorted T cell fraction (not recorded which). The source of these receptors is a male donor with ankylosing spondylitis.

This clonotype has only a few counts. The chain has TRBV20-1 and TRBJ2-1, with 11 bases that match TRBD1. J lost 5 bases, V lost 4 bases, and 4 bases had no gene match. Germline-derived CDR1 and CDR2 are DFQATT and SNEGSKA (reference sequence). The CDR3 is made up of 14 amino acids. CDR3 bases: TGCAGTGCTATCCGGGACAGGGGGGACAATGAGCAGTTCTTC. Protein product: CSAIRDRGDNEQFF.

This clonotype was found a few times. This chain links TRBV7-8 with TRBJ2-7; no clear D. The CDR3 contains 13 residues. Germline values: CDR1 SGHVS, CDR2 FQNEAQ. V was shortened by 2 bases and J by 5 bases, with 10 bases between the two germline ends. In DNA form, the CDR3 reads TGTGCCAGCAGCTTATCACAAGCCAACGAGCAGTACTTC. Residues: CASSLSQANEQYF.

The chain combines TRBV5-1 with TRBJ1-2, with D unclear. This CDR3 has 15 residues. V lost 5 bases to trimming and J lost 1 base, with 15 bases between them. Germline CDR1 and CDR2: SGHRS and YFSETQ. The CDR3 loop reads CASRSFLVDNYGYTF. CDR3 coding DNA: TGCGCCAGCAGGTCCTTTCTTGTAGATAACTATGGCTACACCTTC. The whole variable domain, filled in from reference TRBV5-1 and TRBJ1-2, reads KAGVTQTPRYLIKTRGQQVTLSCSPISGHRSVSWYQQTPGQGLQFLFEYFSETQRNKGNFPGRFSGRQFSNSRSEMNVSTLELGDSALYLCASRSFLVDNYGYTFGSGTRLTVV.

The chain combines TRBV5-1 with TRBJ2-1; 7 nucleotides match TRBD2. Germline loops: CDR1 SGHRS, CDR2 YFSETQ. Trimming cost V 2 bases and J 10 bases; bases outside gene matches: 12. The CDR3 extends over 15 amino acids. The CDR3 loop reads CASSFTSVPDREQFF. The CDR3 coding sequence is TGCGCCAGCAGCTTCACTAGCGTACCGGATCGAGAGCAGTTCTTC.

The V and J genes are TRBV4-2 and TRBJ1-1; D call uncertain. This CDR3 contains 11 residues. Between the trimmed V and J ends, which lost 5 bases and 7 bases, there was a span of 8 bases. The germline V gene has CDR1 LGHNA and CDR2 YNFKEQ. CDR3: CASSATREAFF. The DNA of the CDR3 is TGTGCCAGCAGCGCTACACGTGAAGCTTTCTTT.

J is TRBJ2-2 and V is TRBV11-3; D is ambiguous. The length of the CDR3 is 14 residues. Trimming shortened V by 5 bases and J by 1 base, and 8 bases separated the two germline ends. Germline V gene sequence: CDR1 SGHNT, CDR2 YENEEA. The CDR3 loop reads CASSTYGNTGELFF. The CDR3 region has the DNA TGTGCCAGCAGCACCTACGGGAACACCGGGGAGCTGTTTTTT.

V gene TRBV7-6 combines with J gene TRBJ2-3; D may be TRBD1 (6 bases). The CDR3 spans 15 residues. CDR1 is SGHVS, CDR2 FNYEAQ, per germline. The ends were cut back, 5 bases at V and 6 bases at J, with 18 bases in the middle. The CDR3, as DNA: TGTGCCAGCAGCAAGACTCGGGCAGGGGCCGATACGCAGTATTTT. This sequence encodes CASSKTRAGADTQYF.

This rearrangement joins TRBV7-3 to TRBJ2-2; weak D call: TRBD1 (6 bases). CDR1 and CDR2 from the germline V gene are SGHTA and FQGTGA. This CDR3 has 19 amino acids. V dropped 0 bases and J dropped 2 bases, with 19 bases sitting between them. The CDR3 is CASSLTYIGGRDNTGELFF. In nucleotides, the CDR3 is TGTGCCAGCAGCTTAACGTATATTGGGGGCAGGGACAACACCGGGGAGCTGTTTTTT.

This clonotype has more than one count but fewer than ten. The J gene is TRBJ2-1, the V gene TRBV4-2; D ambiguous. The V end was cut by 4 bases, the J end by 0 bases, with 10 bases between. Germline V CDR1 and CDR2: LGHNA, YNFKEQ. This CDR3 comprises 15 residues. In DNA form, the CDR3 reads TGTGCCAGCAGCCCGGTACTGAGCTCCTACAATGAGCAGTTCTTC. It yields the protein CASSPVLSSYNEQFF.

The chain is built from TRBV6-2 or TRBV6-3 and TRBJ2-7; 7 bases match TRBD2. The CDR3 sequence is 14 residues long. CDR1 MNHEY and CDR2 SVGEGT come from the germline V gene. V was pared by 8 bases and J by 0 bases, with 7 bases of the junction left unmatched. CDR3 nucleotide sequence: TGTGCCAGCGATCGAGGGAGGGACTCCTACGAGCAGTACTTC. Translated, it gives CASDRGRDSYEQYF.

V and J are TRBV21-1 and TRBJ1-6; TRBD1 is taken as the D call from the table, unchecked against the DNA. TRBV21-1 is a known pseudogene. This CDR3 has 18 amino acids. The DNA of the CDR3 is TGTGCCATTCGAACCGGGACACCGAAAAGCTCCTATAATTCACCCCTCCACTTT. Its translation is CAIRTGTPKSSYNSPLHF.

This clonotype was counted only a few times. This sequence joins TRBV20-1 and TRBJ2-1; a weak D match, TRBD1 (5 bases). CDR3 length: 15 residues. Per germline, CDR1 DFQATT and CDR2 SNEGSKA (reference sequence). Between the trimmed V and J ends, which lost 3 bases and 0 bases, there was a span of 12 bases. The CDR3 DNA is TGCAGTGCTAGCAAGACAGTTACCTCCTACAATGAGCAGTTCTTC. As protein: CSASKTVTSYNEQFF.

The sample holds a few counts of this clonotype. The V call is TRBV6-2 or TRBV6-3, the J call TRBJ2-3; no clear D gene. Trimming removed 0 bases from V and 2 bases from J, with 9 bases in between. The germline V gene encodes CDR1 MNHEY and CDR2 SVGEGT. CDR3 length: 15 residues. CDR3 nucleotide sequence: TGTGCCAGCAGTTACTCTACTACGGCCACAGATACGCAGTATTTT. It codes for CASSYSTTATDTQYF.

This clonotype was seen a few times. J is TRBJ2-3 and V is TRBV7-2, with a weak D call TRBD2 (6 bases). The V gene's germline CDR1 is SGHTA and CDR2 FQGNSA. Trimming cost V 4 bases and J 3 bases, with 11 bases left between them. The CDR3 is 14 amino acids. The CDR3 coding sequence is TGTGCCAGCAGCTGGCGGAGGGGAACAGATACGCAGTATTTT. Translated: CASSWRRGTDTQYF.

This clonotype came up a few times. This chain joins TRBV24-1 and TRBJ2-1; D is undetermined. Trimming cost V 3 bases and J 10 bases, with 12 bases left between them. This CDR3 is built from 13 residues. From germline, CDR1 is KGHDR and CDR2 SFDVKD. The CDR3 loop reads CATSDPRTREQFF. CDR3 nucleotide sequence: TGTGCCACCAGTGATCCGCGGACCAGGGAGCAGTTCTTC.

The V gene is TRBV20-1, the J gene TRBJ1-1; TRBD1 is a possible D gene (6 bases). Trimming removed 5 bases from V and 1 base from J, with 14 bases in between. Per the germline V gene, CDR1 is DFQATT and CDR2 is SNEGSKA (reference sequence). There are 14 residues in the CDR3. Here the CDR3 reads CSAPEVGANTEAFF. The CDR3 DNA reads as TGCAGTGCTCCCGAGGTGGGGGCGAACACTGAAGCTTTCTTT.

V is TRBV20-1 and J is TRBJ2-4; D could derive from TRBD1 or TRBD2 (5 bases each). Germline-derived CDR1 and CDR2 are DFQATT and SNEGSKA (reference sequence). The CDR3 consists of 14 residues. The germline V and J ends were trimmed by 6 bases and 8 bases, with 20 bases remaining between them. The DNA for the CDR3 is TGCAGTGCCATGGGGGTCCGTGAGGAGTACATTCAGTACTTC. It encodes CSAMGVREEYIQYF.

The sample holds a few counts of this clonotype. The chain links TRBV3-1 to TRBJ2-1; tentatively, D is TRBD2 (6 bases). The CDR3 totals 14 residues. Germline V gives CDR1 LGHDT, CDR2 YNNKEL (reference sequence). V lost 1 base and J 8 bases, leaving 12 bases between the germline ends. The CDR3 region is CASSQGASSDEQFF. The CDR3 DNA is TGTGCCAGCAGCCAAGGGGCCTCTAGCGATGAGCAGTTCTTC.

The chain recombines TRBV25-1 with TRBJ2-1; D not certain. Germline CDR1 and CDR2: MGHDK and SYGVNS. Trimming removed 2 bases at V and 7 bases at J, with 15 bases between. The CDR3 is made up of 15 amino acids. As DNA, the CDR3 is TGTGCCAGCAGTGAAATTGATAGGGAAAGGAATGAGCAGTTCTTC. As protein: CASSEIDRERNEQFF. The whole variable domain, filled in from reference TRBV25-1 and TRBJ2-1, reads EADIYQTPRYLVIGTGKKITLECSQTMGHDKMYWYQQDPGMELHLIHYSYGVNSTEKGDLSSESTVSRIRTEHFPLTLESARPSHTSQYLCASSEIDRERNEQFFGPGTRLTVL.

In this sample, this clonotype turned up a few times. CDR3 residues: CSAMAGQYKNGYTF. The CDR3 DNA is TGCAGTGCTATGGCGGGACAGTATAAAAATGGCTACACCTTC. The chain couples TRBV20-1 to TRBJ1-2; 7 positions agree with TRBD1. The CDR3 has 14 residues. V was pared by 4 bases and J by 6 bases, with 11 bases of the junction left unmatched. CDR1 is DFQATT and CDR2 is SNEGSKA in the germline V gene (reference sequence).

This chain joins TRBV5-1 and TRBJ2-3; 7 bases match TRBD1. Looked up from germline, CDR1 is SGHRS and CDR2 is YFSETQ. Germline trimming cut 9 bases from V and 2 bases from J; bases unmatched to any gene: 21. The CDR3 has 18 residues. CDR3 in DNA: TGCGCCACCAGGGCGGCCCTAACCGGGACAGACATCACAGATACGCAGTATTTT. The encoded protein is CATRAALTGTDITDTQYF.

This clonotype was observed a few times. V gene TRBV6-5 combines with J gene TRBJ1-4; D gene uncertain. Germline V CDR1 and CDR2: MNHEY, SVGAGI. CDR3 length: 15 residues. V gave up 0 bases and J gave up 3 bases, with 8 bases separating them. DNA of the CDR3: TGTGCCAGCAGTTACTCGGACTCGTCTAATGAAAAACTGTTTTTT. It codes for CASSYSDSSNEKLFF.

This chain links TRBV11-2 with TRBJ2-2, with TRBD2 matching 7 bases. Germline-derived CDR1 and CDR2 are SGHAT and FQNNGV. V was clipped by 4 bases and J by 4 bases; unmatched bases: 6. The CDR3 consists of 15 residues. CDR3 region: CASSSLRTSTGELFF. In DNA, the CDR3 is TGTGCCAGCAGCTCGCTCAGGACTAGCACCGGGGAGCTGTTTTTT.

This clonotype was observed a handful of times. The DNA for the CDR3 is TGTGCCAGCACCGAGGGAGGGCCGAAATACAATGAGCAGTTCTTC. Residues: CASTEGGPKYNEQFF. This chain connects TRBV6-2 or TRBV6-3 to TRBJ2-1; 7 bases map to TRBD2. Trimming at V came to 7 bases and at J to 4 bases, leaving 10 bases not matched to a gene. The germline V gene encodes CDR1 MNHEY and CDR2 SVGEGT. The CDR3 loop spans 15 amino acids.